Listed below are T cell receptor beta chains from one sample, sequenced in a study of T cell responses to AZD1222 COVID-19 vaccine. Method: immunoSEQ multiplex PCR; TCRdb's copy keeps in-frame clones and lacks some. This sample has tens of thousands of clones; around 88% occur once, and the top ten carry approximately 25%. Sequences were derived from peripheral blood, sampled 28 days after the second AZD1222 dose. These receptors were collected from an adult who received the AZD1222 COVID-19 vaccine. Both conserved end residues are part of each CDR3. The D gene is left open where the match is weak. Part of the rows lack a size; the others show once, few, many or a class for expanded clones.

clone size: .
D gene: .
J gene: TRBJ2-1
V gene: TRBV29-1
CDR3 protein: CSVAPFIGDGASSYNEQFF
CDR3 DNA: TGCAGCGTTGCCCCCTTTATAGGGGATGGAGCAAGCTCCTACAATGAGCAGTTCTTC

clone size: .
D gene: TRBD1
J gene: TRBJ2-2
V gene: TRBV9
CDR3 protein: CASSEGGQGAAGAGVTGELFF
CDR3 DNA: TGTGCCAGCAGCGAGGGGGGACAGGGAGCTGCCGGGGCAGGAGTGACCGGGGAGCTGTTTTTT

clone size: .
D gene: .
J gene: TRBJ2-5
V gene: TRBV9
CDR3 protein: CASSVDFSGPQYF
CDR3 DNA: TGTGCCAGCAGCGTAGATTTTAGCGGTCCCCAGTACTTC

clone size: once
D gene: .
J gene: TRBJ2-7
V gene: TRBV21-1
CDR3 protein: CASSKAGGRLPLDYEQYF
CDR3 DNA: TGTGCCAGCAGCAAAGCGGGGGGTCGGCTACCTTTGGACTACGAGCAGTACTTC

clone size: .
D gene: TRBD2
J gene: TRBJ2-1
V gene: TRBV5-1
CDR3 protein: CASTSGSGGSENEQFF
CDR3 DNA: TGCGCCAGCACCTCGGGGAGCGGGGGTTCCGAAAATGAGCAGTTCTTC

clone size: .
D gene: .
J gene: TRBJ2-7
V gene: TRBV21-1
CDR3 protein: CASSGKAGDSSYEQYF
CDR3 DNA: TGTGCCAGCAGCGGGAAAGCGGGAGATAGCTCCTACGAGCAGTACTTC

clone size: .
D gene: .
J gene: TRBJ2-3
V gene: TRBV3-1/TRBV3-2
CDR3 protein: CASSQRGGADTDTQYF
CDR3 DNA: TGTGCCAGCAGCCAAAGGGGGGGGGCAGACACAGATACGCAGTATTTT

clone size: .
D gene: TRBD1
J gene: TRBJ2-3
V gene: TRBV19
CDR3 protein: CASRPGQGSDTQYF
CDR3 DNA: TGTGCCAGTAGGCCGGGACAGGGATCAGATACGCAGTATTTT

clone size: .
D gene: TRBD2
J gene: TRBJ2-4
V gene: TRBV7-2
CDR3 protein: CASSLEASGTTGNIQYF
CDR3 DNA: TGTGCCAGCAGCTTAGAGGCTAGCGGGACCACCGGTAACATTCAGTACTTC

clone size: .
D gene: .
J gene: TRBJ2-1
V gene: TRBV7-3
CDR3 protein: CASSPQHGGNEQFF
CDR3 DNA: TGTGCCAGCAGCCCACAACATGGGGGCAATGAGCAGTTCTTC

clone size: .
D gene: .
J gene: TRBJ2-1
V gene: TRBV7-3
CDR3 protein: CASSSGGATGEQFF
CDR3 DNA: TGTGCCAGCAGCTCCGGAGGAGCGACCGGTGAGCAGTTCTTC

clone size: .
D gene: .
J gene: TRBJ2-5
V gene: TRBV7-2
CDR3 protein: CASSLRRNQETQYF
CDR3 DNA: TGTGCCAGCAGCTTAAGGCGGAACCAAGAGACCCAGTACTTC

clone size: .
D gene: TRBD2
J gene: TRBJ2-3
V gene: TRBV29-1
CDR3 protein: CSVETGGADTQYF
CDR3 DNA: TGCAGCGTTGAAACGGGAGGAGCAGATACGCAGTATTTT

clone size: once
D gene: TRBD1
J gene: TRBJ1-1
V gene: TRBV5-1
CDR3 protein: CASRPQGSGGTEAFF
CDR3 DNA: TGCGCCAGCAGGCCACAAGGGTCAGGGGGCACTGAAGCTTTCTTT

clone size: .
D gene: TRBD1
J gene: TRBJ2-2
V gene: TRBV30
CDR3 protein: CACPRTGGTNTGELFF
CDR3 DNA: TGTGCCTGTCCACGGACAGGGGGTACGAACACCGGGGAGCTGTTTTTT

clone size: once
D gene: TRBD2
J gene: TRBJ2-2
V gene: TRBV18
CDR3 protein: CASSPLSRGGTGELFF
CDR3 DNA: TGTGCCAGCTCACCACTCTCACGGGGGGGCACCGGGGAGCTGTTTTTT

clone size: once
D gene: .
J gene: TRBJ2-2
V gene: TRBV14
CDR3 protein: CASSGVGELFF
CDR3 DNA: TGTGCCAGCAGCGGGGTCGGGGAGCTGTTTTTT

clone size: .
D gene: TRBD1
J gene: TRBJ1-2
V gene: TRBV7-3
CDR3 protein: CASSLGPDRADGYTF
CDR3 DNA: TGTGCCAGCAGCTTAGGGCCGGACAGGGCGGATGGCTACACCTTC

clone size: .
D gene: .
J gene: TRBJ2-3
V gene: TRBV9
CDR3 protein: CASSVEADTQYF
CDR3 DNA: TGTGCCAGCAGCGTAGAGGCAGATACGCAGTATTTT

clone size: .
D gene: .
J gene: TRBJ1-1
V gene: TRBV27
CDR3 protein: CASSSDKDPEAFF
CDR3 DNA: TGTGCCAGCAGTTCCGACAAGGACCCTGAAGCTTTCTTT

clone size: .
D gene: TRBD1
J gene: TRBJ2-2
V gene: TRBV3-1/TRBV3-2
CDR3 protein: CASSPTGGTGELFF
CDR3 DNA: TGTGCCAGCAGCCCCACAGGGGGCACCGGGGAGCTGTTTTTT

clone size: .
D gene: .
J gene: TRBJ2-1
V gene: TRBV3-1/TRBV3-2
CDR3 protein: CASSLYNEQFF
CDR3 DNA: TGTGCCAGCAGCCTCTACAATGAGCAGTTCTTC